The next 24 T cell receptor beta chains were all read from a single sample in a study of beta chain features in type 1 diabetes. Isolated RNA was reverse transcribed in full, so expressed TCRB transcripts were sequenced. TCRdb keeps only in-frame clones here, not all; method: immunoSEQ multiplex PCR. The data show about half a million clones, about 30% seen once. The sample consisted of naive CD4+ T cells from blood. Every receptor here comes from a man younger than 30 in good health.

This clone has only a few counts. This chain uses TRBV6-1 with TRBJ2-7; 9 nucleotides line up with TRBD1. The CDR3 runs to 15 residues. Germline lookup yields CDR1 MNHNS and CDR2 SASEGT. The J segment lost 3 bases and the V segment lost 7 bases, leaving 10 bases of the junction unmatched. The CDR3 region is CASIVTGTGIYEQYF. The CDR3 DNA is TGTGCCAGCATCGTAACCGGGACAGGGATCTACGAGCAGTACTTC.

The gene calls are TRBV7-9 and TRBJ2-7; D is ambiguous. The J call may be incorrect, as the DNA end agrees better with TRBJ2-4. The V gene's germline CDR1 is SEHNR and CDR2 FQNEAQ (reference sequence). CDR3 size: 12 residues. The CDR3 loop reads CASSLEASIQYF. DNA for the CDR3: TGTGCCAGCAGCTTAGAAGCTAGCATTCAGTACTTC.

This clone is a singleton in its sample. The chain joins TRBV6-6 to TRBJ2-3; 8 bases agree with TRBD1. The V and J ends lost 11 bases and 3 bases, in that order; junction bases with no gene match: 4. Looked up from germline, CDR1 is MNHNY and CDR2 is SVGAGI (reference sequence). There are 12 residues in the CDR3. CDR3 loop: CAADRGTDTQYF. The CDR3, as DNA: TGTGCCGCTGACAGGGGAACAGATACGCAGTATTTT.

This clone has a handful of counts. The rearrangement links TRBV25-1 to TRBJ1-2; D call uncertain. This CDR3 is built from 12 residues. CDR1 and CDR2 from the germline V gene are MGHDK and SYGVNS. V lost 6 bases, J lost 4 bases, and 9 bases lay in between. This chain's CDR3 is CASSEDFYGYTF. The CDR3 nucleotides read TGTGCCAGCAGCGAGGACTTCTATGGCTACACCTTC.

This clone was observed a handful of times. The chain joins TRBV9 to TRBJ1-5; possibly TRBD1 for D (6 bases). The CDR3 loop spans 15 amino acids. The V end lost 5 bases, the J end lost 0 bases, and 12 bases lay between the germline ends. In germline, CDR1 is SGDLS, CDR2 YYNGEE. The CDR3 spells CASSAGGHSNQPQHF. The CDR3 DNA follows: TGTGCCAGCAGTGCGGGGGGCCATAGCAATCAGCCCCAGCATTTT.

This clone has only a few counts. The V and J genes are TRBV18 and TRBJ2-3; TRBD2 is a possible D gene (6 bases). Germline V gives CDR1 KGHSH, CDR2 LQKENI. V was shortened by 1 base and J by 1 base, with 9 bases between the two germline ends. The CDR3 consists of 15 residues. CDR3 loop: CASSPLGGGTDTQYF. For the CDR3, the DNA is TGTGCCAGCTCACCACTCGGAGGGGGCACAGATACGCAGTATTTT.

This clone has more than one count but fewer than ten. This rearrangement joins TRBV30 to TRBJ1-1; TRBD1 is a possible D gene (5 bases). CDR1 GTSNPN and CDR2 SVGIG come from the germline V gene (reference sequence). V dropped 7 bases and J dropped 1 base, with 7 bases sitting between them. The length of the CDR3 is 11 residues. The CDR3 DNA is TGTGCCTCCAGGGCGAACACTGAAGCTTTCTTT. Its protein product is CASRANTEAFF.

This clone appeared a few times. The chain links TRBV29-1 to TRBJ2-3, with no clear D. Trimming cost V 4 bases and J 4 bases, with 6 bases left between them. Per germline, CDR1 SQVTM and CDR2 ANQGSEA. CDR3 length: 11 residues. The DNA for the CDR3 is TGCAGCGTTGTCCCCGCAGATACGCAGTATTTT. The encoded protein is CSVVPADTQYF.

This clone was seen only a few times. The rearrangement links TRBV7-9 to TRBJ2-1, with 7 bases that match TRBD2. The CDR3 covers 15 residues. V dropped 7 bases and J dropped 7; count of bases not matched to a gene: 13. Germline CDR1 is SEHNR and CDR2 is FQNEAQ (reference sequence). The CDR3 reads CASTSGGSYGNEQFF. CDR3 nucleotide sequence: TGTGCCAGCACGTCGGGGGGATCCTACGGGAATGAGCAGTTCTTC.

This chain connects TRBV9 to TRBJ1-1; D unresolved. The CDR3 covers 14 residues. CDR1 is SGDLS, CDR2 YYNGEE, per germline. V lost 2 bases, J lost 1 base, and 9 bases lay in between. The CDR3 bases are TGTGCCAGCAGCGTCGCTCTGTGGAACACTGAAGCTTTCTTT. Encoded protein: CASSVALWNTEAFF.

The chain has TRBV7-2 and TRBJ2-1, with TRBD2 matching over 10 bases. This CDR3 has 16 amino acids. Germline lookup yields CDR1 SGHTA and CDR2 FQGNSA. After removal of 5 bases from V and 4 bases from J, the junction contained 8 bases not matched to a gene. The CDR3 loop reads CASSLVGTSAYNEQFF. CDR3 in DNA: TGTGCCAGCAGCCTAGTAGGGACTAGCGCGTACAATGAGCAGTTCTTC.

V gene TRBV28 combines with J gene TRBJ2-7; D might be TRBD1 (5 bases). V lost 2 bases, J lost 12 bases, and 14 bases lay in between. The CDR3 is 12 residues long. CDR1 MDHEN and CDR2 SYDVKM come from the germline V gene. The CDR3 region is CASSLGRAFAYF. Written as DNA, the CDR3 is TGTGCCAGCAGTTTAGGCAGGGCCTTTGCGTACTTC. Full variable domain (remainder filled in from reference TRBV28 and TRBJ2-7): DVKVTQSSRYLVKRTGEKVFLECVQDMDHENMFWYRQDPGLGLRLIYFSYDVKMKEKGDIPEGYSVSREKKERFSLILESASTNQTSMYLCASSLGRAFAYFGPGTRLTVT.

Only a few counts were recorded for this clone. The rearrangement links TRBV5-1 to TRBJ2-1; tentative D call: TRBD2 (6 bases). The CDR3 consists of 15 residues. Germline V gene data show CDR1 as SGHRS and CDR2 as YFSETQ. V lost 0 bases and J lost 8, with 15 bases in between. CDR3 amino acids: CASSLVGGPRDEQFF. The CDR3 DNA follows: TGCGCCAGCAGCTTGGTCGGGGGACCAAGGGATGAGCAGTTCTTC.

V and J are TRBV7-6 and TRBJ2-2, with unresolved D. Trimming removed 3 bases from V and 1 base from J, with 9 bases in between. This CDR3 is built from 15 residues. The germline V gene encodes CDR1 SGHVS and CDR2 FNYEAQ. CDR3 residues: CASSLGNLNTGELFF. CDR3 nucleotides: TGTGCCAGCAGCTTGGGCAATTTGAACACCGGGGAGCTGTTTTTT.

The chain recombines TRBV14 with TRBJ2-3; D tentatively reads TRBD1 or TRBD2 (5 bases each). The V gene lost 1 base and the J gene lost 7 bases, with 6 bases spanning the gap. This CDR3 comprises 12 residues. CDR1 and CDR2 from the germline V gene are SGHDN and FVKESK. The CDR3 spells CASSQGGHTQYF. CDR3 sequence (DNA): TGTGCCAGCAGCCAAGGGGGACATACGCAGTATTTT.

Written as DNA, the CDR3 is TGTGCCAGCGATGAACTAGCGGGATACAATGAGCAGTTCTTC. Encoded protein: CASDELAGYNEQFF. The chain uses TRBV7-2 and TRBJ2-1; 10 bases fit TRBD2. CDR3 length equals 14 residues. CDR1 and CDR2 (germline): SGHTA, FQGNSA. Trimming cost V 8 bases and J 4 bases; bases outside gene matches: 5.

V is TRBV4-3 and J is TRBJ2-7; 8 nucleotides align to TRBD2. Germline trimming cut 0 bases from V and 9 bases from J; bases unmatched to any gene: 10. From germline, CDR1 is LGHNA and CDR2 YSLEER. CDR3 length: 15 residues. CDR3 sequence reads: CASSQDGAGGLAQYF. CDR3 DNA sequence: TGCGCCAGCAGCCAAGATGGGGCGGGAGGCCTCGCGCAGTACTTC.

The chain employs TRBV29-1 and TRBJ2-1, with D possibly TRBD2 on 6 matching bases. This CDR3 spans 12 amino acids. V lost 3 bases, J lost 12 bases, and 15 bases lay in between. Germline values: CDR1 SQVTM, CDR2 ANQGSEA. DNA for the CDR3: TGCAGCGTTGATACCCCGGGACTGAGGCAGTTCTTC. Its protein product is CSVDTPGLRQFF.

This clone has only a few counts. The gene calls are TRBV29-1 and TRBJ1-1, with D tentatively TRBD1 (5 bases). The length of the CDR3 is 11 residues. V lost 3 bases and J 6 bases, leaving 8 bases between the germline ends. Germline CDR1 is SQVTM and CDR2 is ANQGSEA. CDR3 in amino acids: CSVDRAAEAFF. CDR3 sequence (DNA): TGCAGCGTTGACAGGGCGGCTGAAGCTTTCTTT.

This clone showed up just a few times. This chain joins TRBV29-1 and TRBJ2-2, with D unresolved. Trimming left V 5 bases short and J 3 bases short, with 10 bases between. Germline V gene sequence: CDR1 SQVTM, CDR2 ANQGSEA. CDR3 size: 13 residues. CDR3 protein: CSVSLYYTGELFF. The CDR3 bases are TGCAGCGTTTCCCTATACTACACCGGGGAGCTGTTTTTT.

As for this clone: The sample holds other DNA sequences that translate to the same CDR3. This chain uses TRBV5-1 with TRBJ2-7; 11 bases fit TRBD2. Germline V gene sequence: CDR1 SGHRS, CDR2 YFSETQ. CDR3 length equals 14 residues. Trimming at V came to 1 base and at J to 3 bases, leaving 0 bases not matched to a gene. The CDR3 loop reads CASSLTSGSYEQYF. The DNA for the CDR3 is TGCGCCAGCAGCTTGACTAGCGGGAGCTACGAGCAGTACTTC.

CDR3 in DNA: TGTGCCAGCAGTGCAGGGACCGGAAACACCATATATTTT. It is translated as CASSAGTGNTIYF. The chain links TRBV2 to TRBJ1-3; a weak D match, TRBD1 (5 bases). The CDR3 sequence is 13 residues long. The V end lost 4 bases, the J end lost 4 bases, and 8 bases lay between the germline ends. Germline-derived CDR1 and CDR2 are SNHLY and FYNNEI. The whole variable domain, filled in from reference TRBV2 and TRBJ1-3, reads EPEVTQTPSHQVTQMGQEVILRCVPISNHLYFYWYRQILGQKVEFLVSFYNNEISEKSEIFDDQFSVERPDGSNFTLKIRSTKLEDSAMYFCASSAGTGNTIYFGEGSWLTVV.

V gene TRBV7-8 combines with J gene TRBJ2-1; D is perhaps TRBD1 (6 bases). The CDR3 contains 12 residues. Trimming removed 5 bases from V and 12 bases from J, with 14 bases in between. Germline loops: CDR1 SGHVS, CDR2 FQNEAQ. CDR3 in DNA: TGTGCCAGCAGCGCCCAGGGGCAAGGGCAGTTCTTC. Amino acid sequence: CASSAQGQGQFF.

The table lists this clone with a few counts. The CDR3 DNA is TGTGCCAGCAGCCAGGTCGATGAGCAGTTCTTC. The encoded protein is CASSQVDEQFF. The J gene is TRBJ2-1, the V gene TRBV9; D not resolved. The CDR3 covers 11 residues. Trimming stripped 4 bases from V and 8 bases from J, with 7 bases between. The V gene's germline CDR1 is SGDLS and CDR2 YYNGEE.